This note documents a single TCR beta chain sequence. Its antigen is not known. The data were obtained in a study of cytomegalovirus exposure and HLA in healthy donors. Study outcomes and limitations: V segments that were indistinguishable, TRBV6-2 and TRBV6-3 among them, were omitted from analysis.

PCR amplification relied on 60 Vbeta primers (plus 13 Jbeta primers). Here immunoSEQ multiplex PCR was the method, and the copy in TCRdb shows in-frame clones only, minus some. The sample consists of 100,000 to 150,000 clones, approximately 87% of them appearing once. Germline V gene data show CDR1 as SGHTA and CDR2 as FQGNSA. The length of the CDR3 is 14 residues. Germline trimming cut 5 bases from V and 1 base from J; bases unmatched to any gene: 4. The sample was PBMCs. The genes are TRBV7-2 and TRBJ1-1; TRBD1 aligns across 7 bases. The sequence was obtained from a man in his late teens or twenties in good health and CMV-seropositive. The chain's CDR3 is CASSRRTGNTEAFF. The CDR3 DNA reads TGTGCCAGCAGCCGCCGGACAGGGAACACTGAAGCTTTCTTT.